This TCR beta chain was found in a study of T cells in Graves' hyperthyroidism and ophthalmopathy. Isolation of PBMCs was performed on around 9.4 ml fresh peripheral blood. Whole-study results and caveats: Classification by a 13 V-J model distinguished ophthalmopathy from stable hyperthyroidism. Progression to ophthalmopathy was predicted a median of roughly seven months early.

With regard to this clonotype: Its antigen remains unknown.

Per the germline V gene, CDR1 is SQVTM and CDR2 is ANQGSEA. With 6 bases removed from V and 7 bases from J, the gap between germline ends came to 19 bases. The CDR3 totals 14 residues. Using RNA transcripts as the source, TCR beta CDR3 regions were amplified. First-round RT-PCR of the TCR CDR3 relied on the HTBI primer set. A single record per CDR3 protein comes from TCRdb applying MiXCR to the multiplex PCR reads. Of about 380,000 distinct CDR3 sequences in the sample, around 14% were seen once. This receptor was identified in a woman aged 55-75 years with Graves' hyperthyroidism. Sequencing used blood. The rearrangement links TRBV29-1 to TRBJ2-1, with D maybe TRBD1 (5 bases). The CDR3: CSVAGAGLVNEQFF. The CDR3 nucleotides read TGCAGCGTGGCAGGAGCAGGGCTGGTTAATGAGCAGTTCTTC.